This T cell receptor beta chain was documented in a study of T cell responses to AZD1222 COVID-19 vaccine. The V gene's germline CDR1 is MDHEN and CDR2 SYDVKM. The V gene end was trimmed by 2 bases and the J gene end by 4 bases; junction bases not matched to a gene: 8. CDR3 length: 17 residues. Method: immunoSEQ multiplex PCR; TCRdb's copy keeps in-frame clones and lacks some. The sample contains nearly 90,000 clones, around 89% of which appear only once. V gene TRBV28 combines with J gene TRBJ2-2, with TRBD2 matching 9 bases. The input for sequencing was peripheral blood, taken 28 days after the second AZD1222 dose. The TCR comes from an adult who received the AZD1222 COVID-19 vaccine. CDR3 nucleotides: TGTGCCAGCAGTTTACTCCCAGCGGGGGGCCGCACCGGGGAGCTGTTTTTT. Translated: CASSLLPAGGRTGELFF.